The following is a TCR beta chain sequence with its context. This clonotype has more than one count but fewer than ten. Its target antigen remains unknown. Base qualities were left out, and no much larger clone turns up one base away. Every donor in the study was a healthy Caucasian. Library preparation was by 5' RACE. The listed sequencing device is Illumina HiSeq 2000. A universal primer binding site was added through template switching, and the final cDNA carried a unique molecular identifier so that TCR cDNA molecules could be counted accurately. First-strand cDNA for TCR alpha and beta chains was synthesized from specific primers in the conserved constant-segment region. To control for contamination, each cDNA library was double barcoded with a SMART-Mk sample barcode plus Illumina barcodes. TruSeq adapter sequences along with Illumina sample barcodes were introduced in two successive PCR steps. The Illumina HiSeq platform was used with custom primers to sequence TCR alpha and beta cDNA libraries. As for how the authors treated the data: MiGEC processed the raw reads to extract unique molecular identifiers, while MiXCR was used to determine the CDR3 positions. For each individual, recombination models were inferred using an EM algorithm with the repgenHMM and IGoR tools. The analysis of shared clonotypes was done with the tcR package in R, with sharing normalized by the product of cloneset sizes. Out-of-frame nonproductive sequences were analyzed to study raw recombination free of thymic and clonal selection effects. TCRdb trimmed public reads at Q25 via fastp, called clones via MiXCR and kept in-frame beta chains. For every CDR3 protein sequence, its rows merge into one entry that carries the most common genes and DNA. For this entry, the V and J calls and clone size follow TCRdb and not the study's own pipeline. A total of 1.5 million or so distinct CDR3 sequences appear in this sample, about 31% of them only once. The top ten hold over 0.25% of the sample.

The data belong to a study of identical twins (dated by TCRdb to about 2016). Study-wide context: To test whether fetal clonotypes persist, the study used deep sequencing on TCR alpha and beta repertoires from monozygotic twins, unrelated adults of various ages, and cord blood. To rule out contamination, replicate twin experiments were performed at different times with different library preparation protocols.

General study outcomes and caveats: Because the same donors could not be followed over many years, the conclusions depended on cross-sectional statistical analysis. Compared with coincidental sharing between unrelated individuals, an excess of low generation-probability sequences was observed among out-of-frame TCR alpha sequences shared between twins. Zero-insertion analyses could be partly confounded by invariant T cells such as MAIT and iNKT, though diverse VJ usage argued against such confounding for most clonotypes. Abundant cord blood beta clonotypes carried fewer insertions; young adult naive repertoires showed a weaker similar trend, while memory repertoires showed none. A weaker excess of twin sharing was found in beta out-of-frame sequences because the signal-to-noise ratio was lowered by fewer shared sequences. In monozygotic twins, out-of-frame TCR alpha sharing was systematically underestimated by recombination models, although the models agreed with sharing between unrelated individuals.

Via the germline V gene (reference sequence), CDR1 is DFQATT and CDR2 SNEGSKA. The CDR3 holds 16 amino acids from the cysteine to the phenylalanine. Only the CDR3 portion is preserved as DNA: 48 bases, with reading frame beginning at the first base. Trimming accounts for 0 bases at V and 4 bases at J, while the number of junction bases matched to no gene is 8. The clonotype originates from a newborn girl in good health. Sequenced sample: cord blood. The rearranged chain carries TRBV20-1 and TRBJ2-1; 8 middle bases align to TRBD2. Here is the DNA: TGCAGTGCTAGAGATCAGGAGCGGGGGCTATACAATGAGCAGTTCTTC. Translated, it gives CSARDQERGLYNEQFF.